The 25 T cell receptor beta chains below come from one sample, sequenced in a study of blood T cell repertoires in COVID-19. Sequencing used immunoSEQ multiplex PCR; TCRdb keeps in-frame clones, though not all of them. The table has 68,000 or so clones, over 65% seen once. Sequenced material: peripheral blood. These receptors were obtained from a human donor in a cohort sampled during active COVID-19.

The genes are TRBV28 and TRBJ1-4; 7 bases line up with TRBD1. CDR3 length: 15 amino acids. Trimming took 6 bases from V and 6 from J; bases not matched to a gene: 10. CDR1 is MDHEN and CDR2 is SYDVKM in the germline V gene. CDR3 region: CASSSNRGRDEKLFF. The CDR3 DNA reads TGTGCCAGCAGCTCGAACAGGGGAAGAGATGAAAAACTGTTTTTT.

This chain links TRBV27 with TRBJ2-1; 10 nucleotides agree with TRBD2. The CDR3 is 14 residues long. V dropped 3 bases and J dropped 5; count of bases not matched to a gene: 1. Germline lookup yields CDR1 MNHEY and CDR2 SMNVEV (reference sequence). The DNA of the CDR3 is TGTGCCAGCAGTTTCCTAGCGGGAGACAATGAGCAGTTCTTC. Translating it yields CASSFLAGDNEQFF.

The chain links TRBV18 to TRBJ2-1; maybe TRBD1 (6 bases). The CDR3 is made up of 15 amino acids. V was trimmed by 5 bases and J by 8 bases, leaving 19 bases between them. Germline-derived CDR1 and CDR2 are KGHSH and LQKENI. The CDR3 reads CASSEGTTGRDEQFF. DNA for the CDR3: TGTGCCAGCTCAGAGGGTACGACAGGCAGGGATGAGCAGTTCTTC.

The chain is built from TRBV28 and TRBJ1-4; 10 nucleotides match TRBD1. Germline-derived CDR1 and CDR2 are MDHEN and SYDVKM. The CDR3 runs to 16 residues. V dropped 2 bases and J dropped 5; count of bases not matched to a gene: 5. The CDR3 region is CASSLAPGQGNEKLFF. CDR3 nucleotides: TGTGCCAGCAGTTTAGCTCCGGGACAGGGGAATGAAAAACTGTTTTTT.

The chain combines TRBV5-1 with TRBJ1-2, with no clear D. Germline loops: CDR1 SGHRS, CDR2 YFSETQ. V was clipped by 5 bases and J by 0 bases, with 11 bases between them. The CDR3 consists of 14 residues. The CDR3 DNA reads TGCGCCAGCAGAACAGAAAACGCTAACTATGGCTACACCTTC. Translated, it gives CASRTENANYGYTF.

This rearrangement joins TRBV18 to TRBJ2-7, with TRBD1 matching over 7 bases. The CDR3 contains 14 residues. The J segment lost 2 bases and the V segment lost 1 base, leaving 2 bases of the junction unmatched. Germline lookup yields CDR1 KGHSH and CDR2 LQKENI. The CDR3 DNA sequence: TGTGCCAGCTCACCACTCGACAGGGCCTACGAGCAGTACTTC. This translates into CASSPLDRAYEQYF.

The chain combines TRBV5-1 with TRBJ2-7; D remains ambiguous. The CDR3 has 12 residues. Germline loops: CDR1 SGHRS, CDR2 YFSETQ. V was cut by 6 bases and J by 0 bases, with 7 bases left in between. The CDR3 is CASNGDSYEQYF. The CDR3 DNA reads TGCGCCAGCAACGGAGACTCCTACGAGCAGTACTTC.

V usage is TRBV5-1 and J usage is TRBJ2-6; perhaps TRBD1 as D (6 bases). Trimming left V 4 bases short and J 0 bases short, with 8 bases between. CDR1 SGHRS and CDR2 YFSETQ come from the germline V gene. The CDR3 loop spans 15 amino acids. CDR3 sequence: CASSPGHSGANVLTF. The CDR3 coding sequence is TGCGCCAGCAGCCCGGGACACTCTGGGGCCAACGTCCTGACTTTC.

V and J are TRBV5-8 and TRBJ2-3; D perhaps matches TRBD1 (5 bases). V lost 1 base and J lost 0, with 9 bases in between. Looked up from germline, CDR1 is SGHTS and CDR2 is YDEGEE. This CDR3 spans 15 amino acids. In DNA, the CDR3 is TGTGCCAGCAGCTTGTCAGGGCCCAGCACAGATACGCAGTATTTT. It translates to CASSLSGPSTDTQYF.

The J gene is TRBJ2-1, the V gene TRBV10-2; 7 bases agree with TRBD2. Germline V CDR1 and CDR2: WSHSY, SAAADI. J lost 0 bases, V lost 6 bases, and 8 bases had no gene match. The CDR3 spans 16 residues. CDR3 protein: CASSGTSATSYNEQFF. CDR3 DNA: TGCGCCAGCAGCGGAACTAGCGCTACCTCCTACAATGAGCAGTTCTTC.

The CDR3 region is CASSSSSGGPRNEQFF. The CDR3 DNA sequence: TGTGCCAGCAGTTCTTCTTCAGGGGGGCCTCGCAATGAGCAGTTCTTC. The gene calls are TRBV27 and TRBJ2-1; weak D call: TRBD1 (7 bases). Germline V gene sequence: CDR1 MNHEY, CDR2 SMNVEV (reference sequence). There are 16 residues in the CDR3. Trimming removed 4 bases from V and 6 bases from J, with 19 bases in between.

The genes are TRBV7-2 and TRBJ2-3, with D uncertain. Germline CDR1 and CDR2: SGHTA and FQGNSA. The V gene lost 4 bases and the J gene lost 6 bases, with 8 bases spanning the gap. CDR3 length equals 12 residues. CDR3: CASSWRGDTQYF. DNA for the CDR3: TGTGCCAGCAGCTGGAGAGGTGATACGCAGTATTTT.

The chain carries TRBV10-3 and TRBJ2-1, with 14 bases lining up with TRBD2. The CDR3 extends over 16 amino acids. Germline V gives CDR1 ENHRY, CDR2 SYGVKD. V dropped 4 bases and J dropped 7; count of bases not matched to a gene: 6. The CDR3 loop is CAISAMTSGGANEQFF. DNA of the CDR3: TGTGCCATCAGTGCAATGACTAGCGGGGGGGCAAATGAGCAGTTCTTC.

The V and J genes are TRBV2 and TRBJ2-1; D not resolved. V lost 4 bases and J lost 2, with 9 bases in between. The CDR3 spans 14 residues. The germline CDR1 and CDR2 sequences are SNHLY and FYNNEI. CDR3 sequence reads: CASSGTVTYNEQFF. In nucleotides, the CDR3 is TGTGCCAGCAGTGGCACGGTAACCTACAATGAGCAGTTCTTC.

V and J are TRBV4-1 and TRBJ2-3; D gene unclear. This CDR3 contains 15 residues. CDR1 and CDR2 from the germline V gene are MGHRA and YSYEKL. V lost 1 base and J lost 0, with 8 bases in between. The CDR3 DNA reads as TGCGCCAGCAGCCAAGGGGCGTACAGCACAGATACGCAGTATTTT. Its protein product is CASSQGAYSTDTQYF.

The chain combines TRBV4-2 with TRBJ1-4; D possibly corresponds to TRBD1 (5 bases). Looked up from germline, CDR1 is LGHNA and CDR2 is YNFKEQ. V was clipped by 4 bases and J by 8 bases, with 20 bases between them. The CDR3 length is 16 residues. The CDR3 DNA follows: TGTGCCAGCAGCCCCCGGGCGGGGGGGGTAAGAGAAAAACTGTTTTTT. This sequence encodes CASSPRAGGVREKLFF.

J is TRBJ2-1 and V is TRBV9; no firm D call. The CDR3 length is 14 residues. CDR1 and CDR2 from the germline V gene are SGDLS and YYNGEE. Trimming pared 4 bases from V and 4 bases from J, leaving 12 bases between. CDR3 in amino acids: CASSPTSLYNEQFF. CDR3 bases: TGTGCCAGCAGCCCTACGAGCCTGTACAATGAGCAGTTCTTC.

The CDR3 protein is CASRTGTMSSGNTIYF. The CDR3 DNA is TGTGCCAGCAGGACCGGGACAATGAGCTCTGGAAACACCATATATTTT. The chain joins TRBV28 to TRBJ1-3, with a weak D call TRBD1 (6 bases). Germline values: CDR1 MDHEN, CDR2 SYDVKM. CDR3 length equals 16 residues. Deletions cut 6 bases from V and 0 bases from J, with 15 bases between.

CDR3 sequence reads: CASSLRSETNEKLFF. The CDR3 bases are TGTGCCAGCAGTTTGAGGTCGGAAACTAATGAAAAACTGTTTTTT. The chain is built from TRBV28 and TRBJ1-4; no clear D. The CDR3 has 15 amino acids. CDR1 is MDHEN and CDR2 is SYDVKM in the germline V gene. Trimming shortened V by 3 bases and J by 1 base, and 9 bases separated the two germline ends.

The chain joins TRBV5-4 to TRBJ2-7; weak D call: TRBD2 (6 bases). V gave up 4 bases and J gave up 5 bases, with 19 bases separating them. Germline assignment: CDR1 SGHNT and CDR2 YYREEE (reference sequence). The CDR3 is 15 amino acids. The CDR3 here is CASSRWGGVIDEQYF. CDR3 DNA: TGTGCCAGCAGCAGGTGGGGCGGGGTGATCGACGAGCAGTACTTC.

The chain employs TRBV19 and TRBJ2-2, with 11 bases identical to TRBD1. The germline V gene has CDR1 LNHDA and CDR2 SQIVND (reference sequence). The V segment lost 6 bases and the J segment 6 bases; nucleotides outside the gene matches: 3. This CDR3 has 14 residues. CDR3 sequence: CASSWDRGAGELFF. The CDR3 nucleotides read TGTGCCAGTAGCTGGGACAGGGGGGCCGGGGAGCTGTTTTTT.

The chain has TRBV4-3 and TRBJ2-3, with 7 bases aligning to TRBD1. Germline V lookup: CDR1 LGHNA, CDR2 YSLEER. The CDR3 length is 15 residues. V gave up 7 bases and J gave up 6 bases; unmatched junction bases: 13. CDR3 protein: CASTFDRAGQDTQYF. The CDR3 region has the DNA TGCGCCAGCACTTTCGACAGGGCAGGGCAGGATACGCAGTATTTT.

The CDR3 loop is CAWSGGGAGYTF. The CDR3 nucleotides read TGTGCCTGGAGCGGTGGGGGGGCCGGCTACACCTTC. This chain connects TRBV30 to TRBJ1-2, with a possible D match to TRBD1 (6 bases). The CDR3 contains 12 residues. In germline, CDR1 is GTSNPN, CDR2 SVGIG (reference sequence). Trimming removed 3 bases from V and 8 bases from J, with 13 bases in between.

The chain employs TRBV7-2 and TRBJ2-1, with TRBD2 identical over 10 bases. V was pared by 5 bases and J by 9 bases, with 10 bases of the junction left unmatched. This CDR3 is built from 15 residues. Germline V CDR1 and CDR2: SGHTA, FQGNSA. The CDR3 loop is CASSPVPASGGEQFF. The CDR3 coding sequence is TGTGCCAGCAGCCCAGTCCCGGCTAGCGGGGGTGAGCAGTTCTTC. The whole variable domain, filled in from reference TRBV7-2 and TRBJ2-1, reads GAGVSQSPSNKVTEKGKDVELRCDPISGHTALYWYRQSLGQGLEFLIYFQGNSAPDKSGLPSDRFSAERTGGSVSTLTIQRTQQEDSAVYLCASSPVPASGGEQFFGPGTRLTVL.

This chain joins TRBV7-2 and TRBJ2-3, with 10 positions matching TRBD2. CDR1 and CDR2 from the germline V gene are SGHTA and FQGNSA. The length of the CDR3 is 15 residues. J gave up 4 bases and V 3 bases, and 4 bases lay outside the gene matches. CDR3: CASSFTLAGADTQYF. CDR3 DNA sequence: TGTGCCAGCAGCTTCACTCTAGCGGGAGCAGATACGCAGTATTTT.